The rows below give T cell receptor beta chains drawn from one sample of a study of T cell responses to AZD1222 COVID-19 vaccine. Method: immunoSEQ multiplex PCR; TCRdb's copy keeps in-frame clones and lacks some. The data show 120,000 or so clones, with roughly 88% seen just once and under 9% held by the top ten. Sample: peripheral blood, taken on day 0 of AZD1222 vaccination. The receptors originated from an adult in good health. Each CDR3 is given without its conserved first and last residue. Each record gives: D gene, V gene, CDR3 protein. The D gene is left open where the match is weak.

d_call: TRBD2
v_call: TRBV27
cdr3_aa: ASSRSGRTYNEQF

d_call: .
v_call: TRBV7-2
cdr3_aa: ASSSDTASFRY

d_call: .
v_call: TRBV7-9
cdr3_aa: ASSLGGNRNYGYT

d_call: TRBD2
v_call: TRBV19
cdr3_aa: ASTRTSGSVNEQY

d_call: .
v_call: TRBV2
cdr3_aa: AIPSGGVTEAF

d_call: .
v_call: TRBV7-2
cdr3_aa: ASSLAIQGHEQY

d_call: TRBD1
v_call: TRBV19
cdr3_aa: ASSDRGGHEQY

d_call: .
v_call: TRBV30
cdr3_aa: AWSWGDTEAF

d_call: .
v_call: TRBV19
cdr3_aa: ASSQDNYEQY

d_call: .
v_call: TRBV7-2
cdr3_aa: ASSLVRASEAF

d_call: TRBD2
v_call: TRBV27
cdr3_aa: ASSPGTNRLEQY

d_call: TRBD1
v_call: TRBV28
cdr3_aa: ASSQGQGVAYEQY

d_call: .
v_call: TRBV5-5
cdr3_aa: ASSLRGNYGYT